This is a list of T cell receptor beta chains from one sample in a study of blood T cell repertoires in COVID-19. Assay used: immunoSEQ multiplex PCR; TCRdb lists only in-frame clones, some missing. Here the sample spans some 130,000 clones, about 89% being singletons. The sequenced sample consisted of peripheral blood. These receptors originate from a woman in her 70s with COVID-19, enrolled during active disease. CDR3s include the opening cysteine and the closing phenylalanine or tryptophan. The D gene is left open where the match is weak. The size entry is marked missing in some rows and otherwise reads once, few, many or a size class.

CDR3nt	CDR3aa	v_gene	j_gene	abundance	d_gene
TGTGCCAGCTCACCCCTTTCGCGGGACAGGGGGAGTAGCAATCAGCCCCAGCATTTT	CASSPLSRDRGSSNQPQHF	TRBV18	TRBJ1-5	NA	TRBD1
TGTGCCACCAGTGATAGGGGTGGCTACACCTTC	CATSDRGGYTF	TRBV24-1	TRBJ1-2	NA	NA
TGTGCCAGTAGTATAAGGTTGAGGCAGGGGACGTTCTTC	CASSIRLRQGTFF	TRBV19	TRBJ2-1	NA	NA
TGTGCCAGCAGCCGGGGACAGGGGAAGCGCAATCAGCCCCAGCATTTT	CASSRGQGKRNQPQHF	TRBV5-6	TRBJ1-5	NA	TRBD1
TGTGCCAGCAGCCAAGTGGCGGGGGGGCAGTTCTTC	CASSQVAGGQFF	TRBV14	TRBJ2-1	NA	TRBD2
TGCAGTGGACAAATAGCGGCTGAAGCTTTCTTT	CSGQIAAEAFF	TRBV20-1	TRBJ1-1	NA	NA
TGTGCCACCACCCTCGGCAGGGACACCTATGGCTACACCTTC	CATTLGRDTYGYTF	TRBV10-3	TRBJ1-2	NA	NA
TGTGCCAGCAGTCTCCGGACAGGGGAAATCGGGGAGCTGTTTTTT	CASSLRTGEIGELFF	TRBV6-6	TRBJ2-2	NA	TRBD1
TGTGCCAGCAGTTTAACGGACAGGTATAATGAAAAACTGTTTTTT	CASSLTDRYNEKLFF	TRBV28	TRBJ1-4	NA	TRBD1
TGTGCCAGCAGCTCACCGGACAGGCCTAACTATGGCTACACCTTC	CASSSPDRPNYGYTF	TRBV7-9	TRBJ1-2	NA	TRBD1
TGTGCCACCAGTGAATCTAGTTGGGGCAATGGCAATCAGCCCCAGCATTTT	CATSESSWGNGNQPQHF	TRBV24-1	TRBJ1-5	NA	NA
TGTGCCAGCAGCTTAGGAGGGCCCAACTATGGCTACACCTTC	CASSLGGPNYGYTF	TRBV7-8	TRBJ1-2	NA	NA
TGTGCCAGTACACAGCGGGGACCAGATACGCAGTATTTT	CASTQRGPDTQYF	TRBV19	TRBJ2-3	once	TRBD2
TGTGCCAGCAGCCGGGACAGGGTGAGTGAGCAGTACTTC	CASSRDRVSEQYF	TRBV12-3/TRBV12-4	TRBJ2-7	NA	TRBD1
TGTGCCAGCAGTTTTCACAGGAACACTGAAGCTTTCTTT	CASSFHRNTEAFF	TRBV5-6	TRBJ1-1	NA	NA
TGTGCCAGCACCCGTAAGGACAGGGGATCCTACGAGCAGTACTTC	CASTRKDRGSYEQYF	TRBV28	TRBJ2-7	NA	TRBD1
TGTGCCAGCAGTTTAGGCGGACTAAACACCATATATTTT	CASSLGGLNTIYF	TRBV12-3/TRBV12-4	TRBJ1-3	NA	NA
TGCGCCAGCATTGCGGCCGGGGGGCAAGAGACCCAGTACTTC	CASIAAGGQETQYF	TRBV10-2	TRBJ2-5	NA	TRBD2
TGTGCCAGCAGCCCCACAGGAAGCAATCAGCCCCAGCATTTT	CASSPTGSNQPQHF	TRBV7-2	TRBJ1-5	NA	NA
TGCGCCAGCAGCTCGTCCGGGACAGGGAATGAAAAACTGTTTTTT	CASSSSGTGNEKLFF	TRBV5-1	TRBJ1-4	NA	TRBD1